A single sample gave rise to the 2 T cell receptor beta chains below, sequenced in a study of molecular identifiers for immune sequencing clone quantification. TCRdb independently ran MiXCR on the PCR reads; one entry per CDR3 protein. The sample lists over 600,000 distinct CDR3 sequences; approximately 20% were seen once. The sequenced sample was naive CD8+ T cells from blood, with Jurkat cell RNA spiked in. The subset: FACS-sorted CD8+CD4-CCR7+CD45RA+ naive T cells. These receptors were obtained from a human donor in good health. Some libraries in this study had Jurkat cell RNA spiked in.

This clonotype was detected many times. The chain links TRBV7-9 to TRBJ1-5; 9 nucleotides line up with TRBD1. The CDR3 consists of 17 residues. V lost 3 bases to trimming and J lost 3 bases; unmatched junction nucleotides: 9. Looked up from germline, CDR1 is SEHNR and CDR2 is FQNEAQ (reference sequence). This CDR3 reads CASSFSLRDRVNQPQHF. The CDR3 DNA reads as TGTGCCAGCAGCTTTTCTCTCCGGGACAGGGTCAATCAGCCCCAGCATTTT.

This clonotype has more than one count but fewer than ten. The chain is built from TRBV19 and TRBJ2-2; 10 nucleotides line up with TRBD1. This CDR3 spans 15 amino acids. V shed 10 bases and J 6 bases; nucleotides not matched to a gene: 11. Looked up from germline, CDR1 is LNHDA and CDR2 is SQIVND (reference sequence). The CDR3 DNA reads TGTGCCACCTTTCAGGGACAGGGGATCGCCGGGGAGCTGTTTTTT. Its protein is CATFQGQGIAGELFF.